The sequence of this T cell receptor (beta chain) was determined in a study of T cell repertoires in cytomegalovirus infection. In the study overall: Recently identified HLA-C-restricted and well-studied HLA-B-restricted CMV epitopes were used. From public TCR beta signatures came an indication of both CMV infection and matching HLA type. Notes on the study in general: Dominant in the ex vivo response were TCR beta clonotypes restricted by HLA-C and specific for CMV. Pooled public TCR beta family frequency picked out CMV carriers with the relevant HLA.

As for this clonotype: Antigen: not known.

J lost 6 bases, V lost 4 bases, and 9 bases had no gene match. The CDR3 has 15 residues. Germline V gene lookup returns CDR1 MGHRA and CDR2 YSYEKL. TCRdb used MiXCR to reprocess the reads, holding one entry per CDR3 protein. Of about 830,000 distinct CDR3 sequences in the sample, 30% to 35% were seen once. The sample was cultured CD8+ T cells from PBMCs, taken from culture after CMV antigen stimulation. The chain employs TRBV4-1 and TRBJ1-2, with TRBD1 matching over 9 bases. The TCR originated in a human donor in good health (CMV status not recorded). Some clones in this sample may be carry-over from other donors' samples. The CDR3 DNA sequence: TGCGCCAGCAGCCGACCGGACAGGGGCATCGATGGCTACACCTTC. As protein: CASSRPDRGIDGYTF.